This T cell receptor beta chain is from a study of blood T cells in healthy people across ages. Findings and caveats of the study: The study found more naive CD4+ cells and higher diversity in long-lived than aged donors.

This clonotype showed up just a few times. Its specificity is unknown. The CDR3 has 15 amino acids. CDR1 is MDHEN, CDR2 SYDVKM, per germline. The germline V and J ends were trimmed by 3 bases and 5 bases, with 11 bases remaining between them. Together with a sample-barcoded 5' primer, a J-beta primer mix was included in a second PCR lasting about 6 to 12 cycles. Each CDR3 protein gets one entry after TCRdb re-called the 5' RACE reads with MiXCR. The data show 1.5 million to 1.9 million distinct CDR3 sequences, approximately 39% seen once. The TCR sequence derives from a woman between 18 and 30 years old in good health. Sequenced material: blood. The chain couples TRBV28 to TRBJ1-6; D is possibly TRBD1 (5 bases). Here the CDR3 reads CASSFPGIHNSPLHF. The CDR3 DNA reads TGTGCCAGCAGTTTCCCAGGGATCCATAATTCACCCCTCCACTTT. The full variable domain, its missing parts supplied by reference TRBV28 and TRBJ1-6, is DVKVTQSSRYLVKRTGEKVFLECVQDMDHENMFWYRQDPGLGLRLIYFSYDVKMKEKGDIPEGYSVSREKKERFSLILESASTNQTSMYLCASSFPGIHNSPLHFGNGTRLTVT.